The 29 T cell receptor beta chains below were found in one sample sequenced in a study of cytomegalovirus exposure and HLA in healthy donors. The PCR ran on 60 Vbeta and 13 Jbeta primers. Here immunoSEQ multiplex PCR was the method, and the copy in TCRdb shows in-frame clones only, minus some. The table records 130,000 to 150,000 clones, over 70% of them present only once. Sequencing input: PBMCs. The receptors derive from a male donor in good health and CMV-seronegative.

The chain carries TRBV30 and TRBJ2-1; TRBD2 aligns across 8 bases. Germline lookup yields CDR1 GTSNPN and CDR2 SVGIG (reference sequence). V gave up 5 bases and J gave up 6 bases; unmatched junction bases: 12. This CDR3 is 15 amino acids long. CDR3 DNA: TGTGCCTGGGTACACACCGGACTAGCCGGCAATGAGCAGTTCTTC. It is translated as CAWVHTGLAGNEQFF.

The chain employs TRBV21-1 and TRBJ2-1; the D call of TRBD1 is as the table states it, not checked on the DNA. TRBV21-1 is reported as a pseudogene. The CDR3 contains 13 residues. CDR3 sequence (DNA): TGTGCCAGAGACAAGAGCTCCTACAATGAGCAGTTCTTC. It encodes CARDKSSYNEQFF.

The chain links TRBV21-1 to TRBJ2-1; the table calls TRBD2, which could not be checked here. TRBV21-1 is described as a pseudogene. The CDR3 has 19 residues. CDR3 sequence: CAIPVPGPSGRASGNEQFF. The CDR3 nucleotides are TGTGCCATCCCCGTACCCGGCCCTAGCGGGAGAGCCTCGGGCAATGAGCAGTTCTTC.

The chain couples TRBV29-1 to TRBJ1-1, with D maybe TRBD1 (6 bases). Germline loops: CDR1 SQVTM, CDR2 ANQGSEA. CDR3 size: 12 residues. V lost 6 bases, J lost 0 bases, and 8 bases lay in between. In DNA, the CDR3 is TGCAGCGTGGGACAAATGAACACTGAAGCTTTCTTT. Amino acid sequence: CSVGQMNTEAFF.

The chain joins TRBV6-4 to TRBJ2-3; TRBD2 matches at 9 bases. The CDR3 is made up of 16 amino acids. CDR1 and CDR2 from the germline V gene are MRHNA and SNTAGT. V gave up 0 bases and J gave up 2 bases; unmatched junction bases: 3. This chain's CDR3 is CASSDSTSGHTDTQYF. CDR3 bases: TGTGCCAGCAGTGACTCCACTAGCGGGCACACAGATACGCAGTATTTT.

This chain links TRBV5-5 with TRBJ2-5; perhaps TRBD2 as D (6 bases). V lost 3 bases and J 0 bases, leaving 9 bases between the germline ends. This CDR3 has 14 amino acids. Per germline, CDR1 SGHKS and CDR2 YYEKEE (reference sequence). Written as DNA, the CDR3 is TGTGCCAGCAGCTCGGGACTTAACCAAGAGACCCAGTACTTC. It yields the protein CASSSGLNQETQYF.

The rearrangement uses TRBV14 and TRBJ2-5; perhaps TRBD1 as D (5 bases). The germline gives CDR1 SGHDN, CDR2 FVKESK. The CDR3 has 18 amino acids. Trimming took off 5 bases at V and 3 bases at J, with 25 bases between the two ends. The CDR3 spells CASSFTGLGSVLKETQYF. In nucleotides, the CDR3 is TGTGCCAGCAGCTTTACAGGCTTAGGAAGTGTGCTTAAAGAGACCCAGTACTTC.

CDR3 loop: CASSLDKEAFF. The CDR3 nucleotides read TGCGCCAGCAGCTTGGACAAGGAAGCTTTCTTT. V gene TRBV5-1 combines with J gene TRBJ1-1; D not certain. The germline gives CDR1 SGHRS, CDR2 YFSETQ. The CDR3 spans 11 residues. The ends were cut back, 0 bases at V and 8 bases at J, with 5 bases in the middle.

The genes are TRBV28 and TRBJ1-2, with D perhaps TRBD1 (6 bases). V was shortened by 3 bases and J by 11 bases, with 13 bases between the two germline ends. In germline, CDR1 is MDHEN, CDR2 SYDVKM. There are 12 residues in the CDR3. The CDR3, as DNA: TGTGCCAGCAGTTTGGGCACGAGGGGGTACACCTTC. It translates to CASSLGTRGYTF.

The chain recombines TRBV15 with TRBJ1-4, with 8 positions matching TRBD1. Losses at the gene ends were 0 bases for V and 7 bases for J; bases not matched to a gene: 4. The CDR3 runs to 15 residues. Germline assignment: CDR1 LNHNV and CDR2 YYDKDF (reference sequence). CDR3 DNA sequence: TGTGCCACCAGCAGAGATCAGGGGGCGTCTGAAAAACTGTTTTTT. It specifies CATSRDQGASEKLFF.

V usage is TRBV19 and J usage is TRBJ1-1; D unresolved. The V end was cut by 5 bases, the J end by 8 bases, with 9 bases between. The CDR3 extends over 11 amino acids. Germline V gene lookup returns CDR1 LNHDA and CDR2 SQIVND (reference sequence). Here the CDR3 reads CASSQAGEAFF. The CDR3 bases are TGTGCCAGTAGTCAGGCGGGCGAAGCTTTCTTT. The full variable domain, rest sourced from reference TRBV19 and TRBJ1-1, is DGGITQSPKYLFRKEGQNVTLSCEQNLNHDAMYWYRQDPGQGLRLIYYSQIVNDFQKGDIAEGYSVSREKKESFPLTVTSAQKNPTAFYLCASSQAGEAFFGQGTRLTVV.

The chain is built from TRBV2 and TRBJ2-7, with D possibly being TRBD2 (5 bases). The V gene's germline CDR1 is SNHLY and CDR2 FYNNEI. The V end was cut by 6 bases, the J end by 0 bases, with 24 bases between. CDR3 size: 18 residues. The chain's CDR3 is CASRHHPEGGPSSYEQYF. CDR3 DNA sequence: TGTGCCAGCAGACATCACCCGGAAGGCGGGCCGAGCTCCTACGAGCAGTACTTC.

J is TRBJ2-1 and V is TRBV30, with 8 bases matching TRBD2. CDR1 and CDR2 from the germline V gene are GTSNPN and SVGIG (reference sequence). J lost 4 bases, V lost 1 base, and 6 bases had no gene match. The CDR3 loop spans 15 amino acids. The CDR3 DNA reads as TGTGCCTGGAGTGATCGGCTAGCGGGTTACAATGAGCAGTTCTTC. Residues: CAWSDRLAGYNEQFF.

CDR3 amino acids: CASSSGGAGSGANVLTF. The CDR3 DNA reads as TGTGCCAGCTCAAGCGGGGGCGCGGGATCTGGGGCCAACGTCCTGACTTTC. The chain uses TRBV18 and TRBJ2-6; 8 nucleotides agree with TRBD2. Germline V CDR1 and CDR2: KGHSH, LQKENI. CDR3 size: 17 residues. J lost 1 base, V lost 5 bases, and 7 bases had no gene match.

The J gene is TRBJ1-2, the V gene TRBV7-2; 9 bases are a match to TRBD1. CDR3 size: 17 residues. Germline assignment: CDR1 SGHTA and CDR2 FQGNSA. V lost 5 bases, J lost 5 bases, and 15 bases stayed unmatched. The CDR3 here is CASSPSGGTGNLYGYTF. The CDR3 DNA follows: TGTGCCAGCAGCCCCTCAGGGGGGACAGGGAATTTGTATGGCTACACCTTC.

CDR3 in amino acids: CASSLGLDGVAGNTIYF. CDR3 DNA sequence: TGCGCCAGCAGCCTGGGTCTTGACGGGGTGGCTGGAAACACCATATATTTT. The gene calls are TRBV5-1 and TRBJ1-3; D is ambiguous. The CDR3 extends over 17 amino acids. Per the germline V gene, CDR1 is SGHRS and CDR2 is YFSETQ. V lost 4 bases, J lost 2 bases, and 19 bases lay in between.

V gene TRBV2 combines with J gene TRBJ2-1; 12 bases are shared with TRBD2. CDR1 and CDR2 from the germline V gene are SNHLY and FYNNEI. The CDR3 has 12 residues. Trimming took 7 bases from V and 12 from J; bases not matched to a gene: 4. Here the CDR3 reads CASTSGRAWQFF. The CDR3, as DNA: TGTGCCAGCACTAGCGGGAGGGCCTGGCAGTTCTTC.

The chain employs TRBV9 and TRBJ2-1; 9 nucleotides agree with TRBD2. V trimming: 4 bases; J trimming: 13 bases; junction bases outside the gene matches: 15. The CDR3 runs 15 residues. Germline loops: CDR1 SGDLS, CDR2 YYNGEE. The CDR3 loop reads CASSPGTSYLSPQFF. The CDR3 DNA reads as TGTGCCAGCAGCCCCGGGACTAGCTACCTATCCCCACAGTTCTTC.

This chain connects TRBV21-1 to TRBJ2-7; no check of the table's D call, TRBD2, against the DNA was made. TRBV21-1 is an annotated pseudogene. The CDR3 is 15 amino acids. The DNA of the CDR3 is TGTGCCAGCAAGGGTAAGCGGGGGGACACCTACGAGCAGTACTTC. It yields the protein CASKGKRGDTYEQYF.

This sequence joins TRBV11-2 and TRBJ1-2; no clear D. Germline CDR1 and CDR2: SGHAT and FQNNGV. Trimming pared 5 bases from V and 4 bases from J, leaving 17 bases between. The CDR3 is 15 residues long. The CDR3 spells CASSKFALTAYGYTF. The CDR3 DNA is TGTGCCAGCAGCAAGTTCGCCCTAACAGCCTATGGCTACACCTTC.

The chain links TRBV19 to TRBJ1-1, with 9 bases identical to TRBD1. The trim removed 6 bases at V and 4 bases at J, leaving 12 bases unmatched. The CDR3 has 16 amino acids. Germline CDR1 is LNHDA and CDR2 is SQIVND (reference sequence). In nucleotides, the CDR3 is TGTGCCAGTAGCATGGTTAGGGGGACAGGGAGCACTGAAGCTTTCTTT. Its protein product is CASSMVRGTGSTEAFF. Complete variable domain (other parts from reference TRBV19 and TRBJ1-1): DGGITQSPKYLFRKEGQNVTLSCEQNLNHDAMYWYRQDPGQGLRLIYYSQIVNDFQKGDIAEGYSVSREKKESFPLTVTSAQKNPTAFYLCASSMVRGTGSTEAFFGQGTRLTVV.

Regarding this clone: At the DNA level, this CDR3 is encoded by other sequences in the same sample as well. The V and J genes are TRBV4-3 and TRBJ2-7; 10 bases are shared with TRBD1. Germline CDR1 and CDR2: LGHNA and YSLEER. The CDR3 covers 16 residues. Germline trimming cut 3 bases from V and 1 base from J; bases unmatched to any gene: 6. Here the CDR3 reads CASSHSGTGESYEQYF. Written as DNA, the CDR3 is TGCGCCAGCAGCCATAGCGGGACAGGGGAATCCTACGAGCAGTACTTC.

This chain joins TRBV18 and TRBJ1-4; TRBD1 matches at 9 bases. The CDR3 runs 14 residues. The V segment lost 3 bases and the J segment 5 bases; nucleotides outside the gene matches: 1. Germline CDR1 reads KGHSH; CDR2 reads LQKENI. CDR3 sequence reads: CASSPGQGNEKLFF. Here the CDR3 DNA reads TGTGCCAGCTCACCGGGACAGGGAAATGAAAAACTGTTTTTT.

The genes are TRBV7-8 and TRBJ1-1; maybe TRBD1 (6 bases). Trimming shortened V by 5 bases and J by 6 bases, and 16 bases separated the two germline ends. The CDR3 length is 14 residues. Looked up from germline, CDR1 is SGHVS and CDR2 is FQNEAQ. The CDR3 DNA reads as TGTGCCAGCAGCGCCCAGGGGAGTGGATCTGAAGCTTTCTTT. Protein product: CASSAQGSGSEAFF.

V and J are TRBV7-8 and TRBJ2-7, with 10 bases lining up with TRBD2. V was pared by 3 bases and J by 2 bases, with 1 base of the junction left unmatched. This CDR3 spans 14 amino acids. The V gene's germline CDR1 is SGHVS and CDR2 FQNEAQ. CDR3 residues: CASSFGLAAYEQYF. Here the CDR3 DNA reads TGTGCCAGCAGCTTTGGACTAGCGGCCTACGAGCAGTACTTC.

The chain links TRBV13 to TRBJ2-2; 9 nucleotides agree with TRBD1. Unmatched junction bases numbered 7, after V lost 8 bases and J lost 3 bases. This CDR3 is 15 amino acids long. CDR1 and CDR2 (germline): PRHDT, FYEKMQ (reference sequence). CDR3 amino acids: CASGARTGDTGELFF. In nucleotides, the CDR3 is TGTGCCAGCGGGGCACGGACAGGGGACACCGGGGAGCTGTTTTTT.

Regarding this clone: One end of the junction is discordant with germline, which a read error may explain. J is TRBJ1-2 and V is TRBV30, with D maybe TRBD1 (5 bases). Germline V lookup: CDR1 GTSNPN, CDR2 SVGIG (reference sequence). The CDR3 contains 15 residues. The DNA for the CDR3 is TGTCCCTGGAGTGACCCAGTGTGGGGGGGCTATGGCTACACCTTC. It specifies CPWSDPVWGGYGYTF.

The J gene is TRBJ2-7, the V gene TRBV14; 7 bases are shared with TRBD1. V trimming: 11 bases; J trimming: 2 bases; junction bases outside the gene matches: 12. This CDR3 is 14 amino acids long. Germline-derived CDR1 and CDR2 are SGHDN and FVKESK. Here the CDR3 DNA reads TGTGCCTCCCAAAGGGGGCCAGGAACCTACGAGCAGTACTTC. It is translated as CASQRGPGTYEQYF.

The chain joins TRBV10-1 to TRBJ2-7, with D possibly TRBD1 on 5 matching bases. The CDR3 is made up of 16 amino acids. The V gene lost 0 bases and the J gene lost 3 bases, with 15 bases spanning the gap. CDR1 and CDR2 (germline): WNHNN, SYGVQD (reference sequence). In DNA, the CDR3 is TGCGCCAGCAGTGAGTCGGGGCAGCTTGTGTTCTACGAGCAGTACTTC. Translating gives CASSESGQLVFYEQYF.